A selection of T cell receptor beta chains follows, all from one sample in a study of T cells after yellow fever vaccination. MiXCR, run by TCRdb on the 5' RACE reads, gives a single entry per CDR3 protein. The sample consists of 46,000 or so distinct CDR3 sequences, just under 6.5% of them appearing once. The sample in question was PBMCs, either bulk or a sorted T-cell subset (CD4+, CD8+, memory, or dextramer-sorted; not recorded which), obtained 45 days after the yellow fever booster vaccination. The source is a young man who received the YFV17D yellow fever vaccine. Both conserved end residues are part of each CDR3. The order of the fields is D gene, J gene, clone size, V gene, CDR3 length, CDR3 protein, CDR3 DNA. The D gene is left open where the match is weak. The listing skips clone size in some rows; elsewhere it reads once, few, many or a size class.

>TRBD1|TRBJ1-2|many|TRBV19|14
CASNPGTGGYGYTF
TGTGCCAGTAACCCCGGGACAGGGGGCTATGGCTACACCTTC
>TRBD2|TRBJ2-1|many|TRBV6-2/TRBV6-3|17
CASSYSPPSGIYNEQFF
TGTGCCAGCAGTTACAGCCCTCCTAGCGGGATTTACAATGAGCAGTTCTTC
>.|TRBJ2-7|many|TRBV27|15
CASSSRPHQSSEQYF
TGTGCCAGCAGTTCAAGGCCGCACCAGAGCTCCGAGCAGTACTTC
>.|TRBJ2-2|many|TRBV2|12
CASGDRTGELFF
TGTGCCTCCGGGGATCGCACCGGGGAGCTGTTTTTT
>TRBD1|TRBJ1-5|many|TRBV12-3/TRBV12-4|15
CASRPGTGVLQPQHF
TGTGCCAGCAGACCCGGGACAGGGGTACTCCAGCCCCAGCATTTT
>.|TRBJ2-1|.|TRBV5-1|12
CASSHDRNEQFF
TGCGCCAGCAGCCATGACCGCAATGAGCAGTTCTTC
>TRBD1|TRBJ2-7|many|TRBV10-3|13
CAIRGQGLAEQYF
TGTGCCATCAGGGGACAGGGGCTGGCCGAGCAGTACTTC
>.|TRBJ2-5|.|TRBV3-1|14
CASSQRRGQETQYF
TGTGCCAGCAGCCAAAGGAGGGGCCAAGAGACCCAGTACTTC
>TRBD1|TRBJ1-1|many|TRBV29-1|13
CSVDKGASTEAFF
TGCAGCGTTGATAAGGGGGCAAGTACTGAAGCTTTCTTT
>TRBD2|TRBJ2-3|many|TRBV10-2|14
CASSGSGIADTQYF
TGCGCCAGCAGTGGTAGCGGGATCGCAGATACGCAGTATTTT
>TRBD1|TRBJ2-7|many|TRBV9|14
CASSRTGGSYEQYF
TGTGCCAGCAGTCGGACAGGGGGCTCCTACGAGCAGTACTTC
>TRBD2|TRBJ2-7|few|TRBV6-2/TRBV6-3|16
CASSSATASGSEEQYF
TGTGCCAGCAGCTCCGCAACGGCTAGCGGGAGTGAGGAGCAGTACTTC
>.|TRBJ2-7|.|TRBV6-5|15
CASSYSGSRAYEQYF
TGTGCCAGCAGTTACTCAGGGTCCAGGGCGTACGAGCAGTACTTC
>TRBD2|TRBJ2-1|many|TRBV5-5|17
CASSLKGLAGDSGEQFF
TGTGCCAGCAGCTTGAAGGGACTAGCGGGAGATAGTGGTGAGCAGTTCTTC
>.|TRBJ2-3|many|TRBV20-1|15
CSATRLGISTDTQYF
TGCAGTGCCACAAGACTAGGGATAAGCACAGATACGCAGTATTTT
>TRBD2|TRBJ2-3|few|TRBV2|13
CASMAGVVDTQYF
TGTGCCAGCATGGCGGGAGTGGTGGATACGCAGTATTTT
>.|TRBJ1-6|many|TRBV27|16
CASSPWGSSYNSPLHF
TGTGCCAGCAGTCCGTGGGGTTCCTCCTATAATTCACCCCTCCACTTT
>TRBD2|TRBJ2-1|many|TRBV12-3/TRBV12-4|14
CASSLASGIDEQFF
TGTGCCAGCAGTTTAGCTAGCGGGATCGATGAGCAGTTCTTC
>.|TRBJ2-2|many|TRBV6-2/TRBV6-3|16
CASSPSWGTNTGELFF
TGTGCCAGCAGCCCTAGTTGGGGGACGAACACCGGGGAGCTGTTTTTT
>.|TRBJ2-2|many|TRBV18|14
CASSPGLNTGELFF
TGTGCCAGCTCACCTGGACTGAACACCGGGGAGCTGTTTTTT
>.|TRBJ1-5|many|TRBV5-6|15
CASSQGYSTAQPQHF
TGTGCCAGCAGCCAAGGGTATTCAACGGCTCAGCCCCAGCATTTT
>TRBD1|TRBJ2-2|many|TRBV5-1|15
CASSLGTGTFGELFF
TGCGCCAGCAGCTTGGGGACAGGGACCTTCGGGGAGCTGTTTTTT
>TRBD2|TRBJ2-3|many|TRBV7-3|16
CASSLQPAGGSDTQYF
TGTGCCAGCAGCTTACAACCAGCGGGAGGGTCAGATACGCAGTATTTT
>.|TRBJ2-2|few|TRBV4-3|15
CASSQSRGAIGELFF
TGCGCCAGCAGCCAAAGCAGGGGGGCTATCGGGGAGCTGTTTTTT
>.|TRBJ2-1|many|TRBV5-6|14
CASSPLRSHNEQFF
TGTGCCAGCAGCCCACTCCGGTCCCACAATGAGCAGTTCTTC
>.|TRBJ2-7|many|TRBV4-3|16
CASSQGRGSWRREQYF
TGCGCCAGCAGCCAAGGAAGGGGTAGTTGGAGGCGCGAGCAGTACTTC
>TRBD2|TRBJ2-7|few|TRBV12-3/TRBV12-4|16
CASSPRLAGGDYEQYF
TGTGCCAGCAGTCCCCGACTAGCGGGGGGCGACTACGAGCAGTACTTC
>TRBD2|TRBJ2-1|many|TRBV15|16
CATSLGGTSGRNEQFF
TGTGCCACCAGCCTTGGGGGGACTAGCGGGAGAAATGAGCAGTTCTTC
>.|TRBJ2-2|few|TRBV24-1|15
CATSDPSSSTGELFF
TGTGCCACCAGTGATCCCTCCTCGAGTACCGGGGAGCTGTTTTTT
>.|TRBJ1-1|many|TRBV12-3/TRBV12-4|13
CASSLVWGTEAFF
TGTGCCAGCAGTTTAGTCTGGGGCACTGAAGCTTTCTTT
>TRBD1|TRBJ2-7|many|TRBV5-1|17
CASSLFPPGQGLYEQYF
TGCGCCAGCAGCTTATTTCCTCCGGGACAGGGCCTATACGAGCAGTACTTC
>.|TRBJ2-7|many|TRBV5-6|14
CASIRGAGSYEQYF
TGTGCCAGCATCCGGGGGGCAGGGTCCTACGAGCAGTACTTC
>TRBD1|TRBJ2-5|many|TRBV3-1|15
CASSQPGTGLETQYF
TGTGCCAGCAGCCAACCCGGGACAGGACTTGAGACCCAGTACTTC
>TRBD1|TRBJ2-5|many|TRBV27|15
CASSPWTGGEETQYF
TGTGCCAGCAGTCCGTGGACAGGGGGCGAGGAGACCCAGTACTTC
>TRBD2|TRBJ2-3|few|TRBV10-3|15
CAISPRSSGSDTQYF
TGTGCCATCTCCCCGAGGTCTAGCGGATCAGATACGCAGTATTTT
>.|TRBJ2-7|many|TRBV15|14
CATSKGPMTHEQYF
TGTGCCACCAGCAAAGGACCCATGACCCACGAGCAGTACTTC
>TRBD1|TRBJ1-2|few|TRBV5-4|12
CASSTGQDGYTF
TGTGCCAGCAGCACAGGACAGGATGGCTACACCTTC
>TRBD1|TRBJ2-4|many|TRBV18|15
CASSPQPHRGNIQYF
TGTGCCAGCTCACCGCAACCGCACAGGGGGAACATTCAGTACTTC
>TRBD2|TRBJ2-7|.|TRBV6-5|17
CASSLLAGPDLSYEQYF
TGTGCCAGCAGTTTGCTAGCGGGACCTGACCTCTCCTACGAGCAGTACTTC
>.|TRBJ1-3|few|TRBV28|15
CASSLWAWSGNTIYF
TGTGCCAGCAGTTTATGGGCGTGGTCTGGAAACACCATATATTTT
>.|TRBJ2-4|many|TRBV18|15
CASSPPGLDKNIQYF
TGTGCCAGCTCACCACCAGGACTGGACAAAAACATTCAGTACTTC
>.|TRBJ1-5|.|TRBV9|14
CASSGGRGDQPQHF
TGTGCCAGCAGCGGGGGACGAGGTGATCAGCCCCAGCATTTT
>TRBD1|TRBJ1-6|few|TRBV5-1|15
CASSPTGEVRSPLHF
TGCGCCAGCAGCCCGACAGGGGAGGTTCGGTCACCCCTCCACTTT
>.|TRBJ2-1|.|TRBV11-1|19
CASTLRGTGRSGSYNEQFF
TGTGCCAGCACCCTACGTGGGACAGGGAGAAGCGGGAGTTACAATGAGCAGTTCTTC
>.|TRBJ1-3|many|TRBV5-1|14
CASTPGQVGNTIYF
TGCGCCAGCACACCGGGACAAGTCGGAAACACCATATATTTT
>.|TRBJ1-2|many|TRBV3-1|16
CASSQGAGAGVYGYTF
TGTGCCAGCAGCCAAGGAGCCGGAGCAGGGGTGTATGGCTACACCTTC
>.|TRBJ2-5|few|TRBV3-1|17
CASSQGSKSRNLETQYF
TGTGCCAGCAGCCAAGGTTCGAAGTCTAGGAACTTAGAGACCCAGTACTTC
>TRBD2|TRBJ2-3|few|TRBV20-1|14
CSARERLAGNAQYF
TGCAGTGCTAGAGAACGACTAGCGGGAAATGCGCAGTATTTT
>.|TRBJ1-2|many|TRBV3-1|16
CASSQLAAGRGDGYTF
TGTGCCAGCAGCCAACTTGCCGCCGGGCGAGGGGATGGCTACACCTTC
>.|TRBJ1-1|many|TRBV6-1|12
CASRSVNTEAFF
TGTGCCAGCCGGTCCGTGAACACTGAAGCTTTCTTT